The 10 T cell receptor beta chains in this list originate from one sample, sequenced in a study of blood T cell repertoires in COVID-19. The method was immunoSEQ multiplex PCR; TCRdb's version includes in-frame clones alone and lacks a portion of them. The sample has approximately 100,000 clones; approximately 81% are singletons. The sequenced sample was peripheral blood. The receptors here all came from a woman in her 70s with acute or convalescent COVID-19.

V gene TRBV24-1 combines with J gene TRBJ2-5; 7 bases are shared with TRBD1. The J segment lost 2 bases and the V segment lost 4 bases, leaving 12 bases of the junction unmatched. This CDR3 has 17 amino acids. Germline values: CDR1 KGHDR, CDR2 SFDVKD. In nucleotides, the CDR3 is TGTGCCACCAGTGAGGACAACAGGGGATCGGGACAAGAGACCCAGTACTTC. As protein: CATSEDNRGSGQETQYF.

The gene calls are TRBV5-1 and TRBJ2-7, with 12 bases aligning to TRBD2. Per germline, CDR1 SGHRS and CDR2 YFSETQ. CDR3 size: 16 residues. With V trimmed by 2 bases and J by 5 bases, 8 bases remained unmatched. In DNA, the CDR3 is TGCGCCAGCAGCTTTGGGCTAGCGGGGGGGCCGGACGAGCAGTACGTC. It specifies CASSFGLAGGPDEQYV.

The chain recombines TRBV5-1 with TRBJ2-1; possible D gene TRBD2, 5 bases. CDR3 length: 14 amino acids. The germline gives CDR1 SGHRS, CDR2 YFSETQ. The V gene lost 4 bases and the J gene lost 6 bases, with 14 bases spanning the gap. Here the CDR3 reads CASSDSAGVNEQFF. CDR3 nucleotides: TGCGCCAGCAGCGACTCAGCCGGGGTCAATGAGCAGTTCTTC.

The chain couples TRBV7-2 to TRBJ2-6; D gene uncertain. This CDR3 spans 14 amino acids. Trimming removed 4 bases at V and 4 bases at J, with 8 bases between. The germline V gene encodes CDR1 SGHTA and CDR2 FQGNSA. The CDR3 loop is CASSSPEGANVLTF. The CDR3 DNA sequence: TGTGCCAGCAGCTCCCCTGAGGGGGCCAACGTCCTGACTTTC.

This sequence joins TRBV11-2 and TRBJ2-7, with D perhaps matching TRBD2 (5 bases). The CDR3 has 14 amino acids. In germline, CDR1 is SGHAT, CDR2 FQNNGV. Trimming cost V 0 bases and J 6 bases, with 12 bases left between them. CDR3 bases: TGTGCCAGCAGCTTAGATCTGGCAGAGGGCGAGCAGTACGTC. Its translation is CASSLDLAEGEQYV.

CDR3 region: CASSLDPREVFQETQYF. The CDR3 DNA follows: TGTGCCAGCAGCTTGGACCCCCGGGAGGTCTTCCAAGAGACCCAGTACTTC. V and J are TRBV5-6 and TRBJ2-5; 7 bases line up with TRBD2. V trimming: 0 bases; J trimming: 1 base; junction bases outside the gene matches: 9. Germline CDR1 is SGHDT and CDR2 is YYEEEE. This CDR3 contains 17 residues. Drawing the rest from reference TRBV5-6 and TRBJ2-5, the complete variable domain is DAGVTQSPTHLIKTRGQQVTLRCSPKSGHDTVSWYQQALGQGPQFIFQYYEEEERQRGNFPDRFSGHQFPNYSSELNVNALLLGDSALYLCASSLDPREVFQETQYFGPGTRLLVL.

In nucleotides, the CDR3 is TGTGCCAGCAGCCAGGCGGGTAGCAATCAGCCCCAGCATTTT. Protein sequence: CASSQAGSNQPQHF. V and J are TRBV3-1 (or the pseudogene TRBV3-2) and TRBJ1-5; D uncertain. The CDR3 extends over 14 amino acids. Germline values: CDR1 LGHDT, CDR2 YNNKEL (reference sequence). V shed 3 bases and J shed 0 bases, with 6 bases lying between them.

J is TRBJ1-3 and V is TRBV3-1 (or the pseudogene TRBV3-2), with a possible D match to TRBD1 (5 bases). Germline CDR1 reads LGHDT; CDR2 reads YNNKEL (reference sequence). The CDR3 is 16 residues long. Trimming cost V 2 bases and J 3 bases, with 14 bases left between them. CDR3 DNA: TGTGCCAGCAGCCAAAAAATGGGGGGGATTGGAAACACCATATATTTT. It specifies CASSQKMGGIGNTIYF.

The chain's CDR3 is CASSWTSPDGTDTQYF. In nucleotides, the CDR3 is TGTGCCAGCAGTTGGACTAGCCCGGATGGCACAGATACGCAGTATTTT. The chain uses TRBV6-5 and TRBJ2-3, with TRBD2 identical over 8 bases. J gave up 1 base and V 4 bases, and 7 bases lay outside the gene matches. Per the germline V gene, CDR1 is MNHEY and CDR2 is SVGAGI. CDR3 length: 16 residues.

This clone was seen only a few times. The chain recombines TRBV12-3 or TRBV12-4 with TRBJ1-1; perhaps TRBD1 as D (5 bases). The CDR3 is 13 residues long. V lost 2 bases and J 3 bases, leaving 7 bases between the germline ends. The CDR3 here is CASSLQGHTEAFF. CDR3 DNA: TGTGCCAGCAGTTTACAGGGTCACACTGAAGCTTTCTTT.